Sequencing of this TCR beta chain was carried out in a study of CD8 T cells in Susac syndrome (dated by TCRdb to between 2018 and 2020). For context, the study as a whole: Whether CD8+ T cell activation and differentiation in Susac syndrome was antigen driven was tested using repertoire sequencing. Clonality of the CD8+ T cell repertoire was compared between about a dozen healthy donors, approximately 14 Susac syndrome patients and under 16 multiple sclerosis patients. The research as a whole found: The number of individuals in the TCR sequencing and HLA analysis was acknowledged as relatively small.

High-throughput TCR beta sequencing profiled peripheral blood CD8+ and CD4+ T cells from healthy donors, Susac syndrome patients and multiple sclerosis patients. Healthy donors were included as age- and sex-matched controls. Bulk CD8+ and CD4+ T cells were purified magnetically by negative isolation, whereas CD8+ TEMRA cells were enriched by FACS. Blood was collected in EDTA tubes and processed within 24 hours, with PBMCs isolated through density gradient centrifugation. PBMCs intended for TCR sequencing were frozen in liquid nitrogen and were later thawed in a 37 degrees C water bath. A purity of at least 90% was achieved for sorted or isolated CD4+, CD8+ and CD8+ TEMRA cells. RNA was extracted using the RNeasy kit, and about 0.45 to 1 microgram was reverse transcribed with random hexamers. The immunoSEQ multiplex PCR assay, covering 54 Vbeta and 13 Jbeta segments, was used to amplify TCR beta CDR3 regions. PCR amplification bias was corrected by using a synthetic template baseline for primer optimization and computational correction. Processing in the source paper ran as follows. Reads were annotated to V, D and J genes according to IMGT and were analyzed with immunoSEQ Analyzer, with only productive sequences retained. Clonality was calculated as one minus the Shannon entropy normalized by log2 of the number of productive unique sequences. Public and private clones were assessed among the 100 most prevalent clones of each patient and control. Clones were defined as Susac-specific if absent from the healthy and MS cohorts, from 900 to 1,200 published viral clones and from other ImmuneACCESS disease sequences. TCRdb reworked the public reads: Q25 trimming with fastp, MiXCR clone assembly, productive beta chains retained. Here each entry gathers all rows of one CDR3 protein and keeps the most common genes and DNA. The V and J calls were determined by TCRdb, not by the authors. This sample is represented by around 50,000 distinct CDR3 sequences; approximately 92% of them were singletons. Of the sample, approximately 0.41% falls within the top ten clones.

Of note for this clonotype: Its recognized antigen is unknown. Per-base quality was not reported, and no clone a single base away is much larger than it.

Sequencing was performed on CD8+ T cells from PBMCs. The receptor was derived from a human donor in good health.

At the DNA level, the sequence is TGCAGCGTTCTATGGGAGGGGGGGTACAATGAGCAGTTCTTC. Translated, it reads CSVLWEGGYNEQFF. The receptor chain draws on TRBV29-1 and TRBJ2-1; the D segment could be TRBD2, given 7 matching bases. V lost 5 bases and J lost 4 bases; the stretch between them is 15 bases long. The CDR3, cysteine through phenylalanine, is 14 amino acids long. Only the CDR3 DNA stays, 42 bases, in frame from base 1. The germline V gene provides CDR1 SQVTM and CDR2 ANQGSEA.